The 13 T cell receptor beta chains reported below all come from one sample, sequenced in a study of technical replicates of blood from a few donors. The data were produced by immunoSEQ multiplex PCR, yet TCRdb's version contains in-frame clones alone and is incomplete. Of about 56,000 clones listed, 90% to 95% are singletons. The sequenced sample consisted of PBMCs. The origin of the receptors is a human donor in good health. Some clones in this sample may be carry-over from other donors' samples.

The chain is built from TRBV6-5 and TRBJ1-2; no clear D. V was clipped by 0 bases and J by 6 bases, with 11 bases between them. This CDR3 comprises 14 residues. From germline, CDR1 is MNHEY and CDR2 SVGAGI. CDR3 loop: CASSYSRAVHGYTF. Here the CDR3 DNA reads TGTGCCAGCAGTTACTCGAGGGCAGTCCATGGCTACACCTTC.

V gene TRBV18 combines with J gene TRBJ1-4; 8 bases are shared with TRBD1. Germline V gives CDR1 KGHSH, CDR2 LQKENI. Unmatched junction bases numbered 6, after V lost 3 bases and J lost 0 bases. The CDR3 consists of 17 residues. The CDR3 sequence: CASSPTGQGTTNEKLFF. For the CDR3, the DNA is TGTGCCAGCTCACCCACCGGACAGGGAACAACTAATGAAAAACTGTTTTTT.

The V and J genes are TRBV7-9 and TRBJ2-2; TRBD2 agrees at 8 bases. The CDR3 loop spans 14 amino acids. V shed 11 bases, J shed 5 bases, and the junction held 10 bases outside the gene matches. Germline-derived CDR1 and CDR2 are SEHNR and FQNEAQ (reference sequence). The CDR3, as DNA: TGTGCCTCCCGCTTGGCGGGGGGTACCGGGGAGCTGTTTTTT. It translates to CASRLAGGTGELFF.

The chain links TRBV29-1 to TRBJ2-1; 10 bases match TRBD2. The germline CDR1 and CDR2 sequences are SQVTM and ANQGSEA. J gave up 0 bases and V 7 bases, and 27 bases lay outside the gene matches. CDR3 length equals 22 residues. The CDR3 DNA sequence: TGCAGCGCGCGGACAGGGAATCAACTGCTAACTAGCGGGATTGACTCCTACAATGAGCAGTTCTTC. Translated: CSARTGNQLLTSGIDSYNEQFF.

The rearrangement joins TRBV28 to TRBJ2-1; D unresolved. In germline, CDR1 is MDHEN, CDR2 SYDVKM. The V gene lost 2 bases and the J gene lost 3 bases, with 14 bases spanning the gap. The CDR3 is 16 amino acids. The DNA of the CDR3 is TGTGCCAGCAGTTTAGGGCACGGTGGGCTCTACAATGAGCAGTTCTTC. Translation gives CASSLGHGGLYNEQFF.

The rearrangement joins TRBV6-6 to TRBJ1-1; D not resolved. The germline CDR1 and CDR2 sequences are MNHNY and SVGAGI (reference sequence). The CDR3 totals 11 residues. Trimming removed 2 bases from V and 8 bases from J, with 6 bases in between. The CDR3 reads CASSYLTEAFF. CDR3 sequence (DNA): TGTGCCAGCAGTTACCTAACGGAAGCTTTCTTT.

The rearrangement joins TRBV2 to TRBJ2-7; D possibly corresponds to TRBD1 (5 bases). CDR3 length: 14 residues. The germline V gene encodes CDR1 SNHLY and CDR2 FYNNEI. The V gene lost 2 bases and the J gene lost 3 bases, with 11 bases spanning the gap. The CDR3 DNA sequence: TGTGCCAGCAGTGAAAACGAAGGGGTCTACGAGCAGTACTTC. Amino acids: CASSENEGVYEQYF.

This chain links TRBV7-8 with TRBJ2-7, with D tentatively TRBD2 (5 bases). The CDR3 runs to 15 residues. V was shortened by 6 bases and J by 3 bases, with 18 bases between the two germline ends. CDR1 and CDR2 (germline): SGHVS, FQNEAQ. The CDR3 spells CASSPPKSGDYEQYF. In DNA form, the CDR3 reads TGTGCCAGCAGTCCTCCCAAATCCGGGGACTACGAGCAGTACTTC. Full variable domain (remainder filled in from reference TRBV7-8 and TRBJ2-7): GAGVSQSPRYKVAKRGQDVALRCDPISGHVSLFWYQQALGQGPEFLTYFQNEAQLDKSGLPSDRFFAERPEGSVSTLKIQRTQQEDSAVYLCASSPPKSGDYEQYFGPGTRLTVT.

V gene TRBV7-9 combines with J gene TRBJ2-2, with D perhaps matching TRBD2 (5 bases). The CDR3 length is 15 residues. Germline CDR1 SEHNR, CDR2 FQNEAQ (reference sequence). V was clipped by 2 bases and J by 3 bases, with 10 bases between them. CDR3 nucleotide sequence: TGTGCCAGCAGCTTACTTTCGGGGTACACCGGGGAGCTGTTTTTT. Its translation is CASSLLSGYTGELFF.

The chain has TRBV7-2 and TRBJ1-1; tentative D call: TRBD1 (5 bases). V lost 6 bases and J lost 2, with 10 bases in between. The CDR3 covers 13 residues. CDR1 is SGHTA, CDR2 FQGNSA, per germline. The CDR3 DNA reads TGTGCCAGCAGAGACAGTCCCAACACTGAAGCTTTCTTT. Protein: CASRDSPNTEAFF.

This clone appeared many times. The sample contains more than one DNA sequence encoding this CDR3. This rearrangement joins TRBV5-1 to TRBJ2-1, with 11 bases matching TRBD2. This CDR3 is 14 amino acids long. J was trimmed by 4 bases and V by 4 bases; bases with no gene match: 1. Germline lookup yields CDR1 SGHRS and CDR2 YFSETQ. In DNA form, the CDR3 reads TGCGCCAGCAGCGCTAGCGGGGGGTACAATGAGCAGTTCTTC. Translated: CASSASGGYNEQFF.

This rearrangement joins TRBV7-6 to TRBJ2-5; D unclear. The CDR3 contains 13 residues. V lost 5 bases and J lost 5, with 12 bases in between. Germline-derived CDR1 and CDR2 are SGHVS and FNYEAQ. CDR3 region: CASSPLPHETQYF. The CDR3 DNA reads TGTGCCAGCAGCCCACTCCCCCACGAGACCCAGTACTTC.

This chain connects TRBV2 to TRBJ1-5, with D tentatively TRBD1 (6 bases). Per germline, CDR1 SNHLY and CDR2 FYNNEI. The CDR3 is 13 residues long. V lost 6 bases and J lost 6, with 12 bases in between. The CDR3 sequence is CASRLQGSQPQHF. The CDR3 nucleotides are TGTGCCAGCAGACTCCAGGGGAGTCAGCCCCAGCATTTT.